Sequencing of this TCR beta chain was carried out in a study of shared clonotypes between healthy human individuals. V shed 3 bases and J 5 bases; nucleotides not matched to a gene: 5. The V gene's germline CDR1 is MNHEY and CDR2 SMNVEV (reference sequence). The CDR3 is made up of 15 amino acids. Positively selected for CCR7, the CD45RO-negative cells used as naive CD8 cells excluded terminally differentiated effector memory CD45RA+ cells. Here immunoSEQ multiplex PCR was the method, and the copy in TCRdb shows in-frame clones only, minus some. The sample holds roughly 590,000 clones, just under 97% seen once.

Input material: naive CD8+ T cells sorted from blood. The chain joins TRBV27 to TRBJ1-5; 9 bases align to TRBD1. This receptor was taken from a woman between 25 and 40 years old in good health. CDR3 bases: TGTGCCAGCAGTTTGGGGACAGGGCTCCATCAGCCCCAGCATTTT. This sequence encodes CASSLGTGLHQPQHF.